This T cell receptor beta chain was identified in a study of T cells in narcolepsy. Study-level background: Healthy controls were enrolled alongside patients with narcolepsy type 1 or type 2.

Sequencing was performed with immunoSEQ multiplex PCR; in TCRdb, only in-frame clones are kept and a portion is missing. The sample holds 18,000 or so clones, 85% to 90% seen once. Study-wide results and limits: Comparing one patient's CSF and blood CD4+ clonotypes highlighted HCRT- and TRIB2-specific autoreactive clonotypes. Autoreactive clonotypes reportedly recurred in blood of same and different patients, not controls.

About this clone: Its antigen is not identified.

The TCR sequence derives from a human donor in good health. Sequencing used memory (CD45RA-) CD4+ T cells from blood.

The CDR3 DNA sequence: TGTGCCAGCAGCGTAAGCGGTCCCTCGTACAATGAGCAGTTCTTC. This codes for CASSVSGPSYNEQFF. The V call is TRBV9, the J call TRBJ2-1; possible D gene TRBD2, 5 bases. V was shortened by 1 base and J by 4 bases, with 12 bases between the two germline ends. Germline values: CDR1 SGDLS, CDR2 YYNGEE. The CDR3 has 15 residues.